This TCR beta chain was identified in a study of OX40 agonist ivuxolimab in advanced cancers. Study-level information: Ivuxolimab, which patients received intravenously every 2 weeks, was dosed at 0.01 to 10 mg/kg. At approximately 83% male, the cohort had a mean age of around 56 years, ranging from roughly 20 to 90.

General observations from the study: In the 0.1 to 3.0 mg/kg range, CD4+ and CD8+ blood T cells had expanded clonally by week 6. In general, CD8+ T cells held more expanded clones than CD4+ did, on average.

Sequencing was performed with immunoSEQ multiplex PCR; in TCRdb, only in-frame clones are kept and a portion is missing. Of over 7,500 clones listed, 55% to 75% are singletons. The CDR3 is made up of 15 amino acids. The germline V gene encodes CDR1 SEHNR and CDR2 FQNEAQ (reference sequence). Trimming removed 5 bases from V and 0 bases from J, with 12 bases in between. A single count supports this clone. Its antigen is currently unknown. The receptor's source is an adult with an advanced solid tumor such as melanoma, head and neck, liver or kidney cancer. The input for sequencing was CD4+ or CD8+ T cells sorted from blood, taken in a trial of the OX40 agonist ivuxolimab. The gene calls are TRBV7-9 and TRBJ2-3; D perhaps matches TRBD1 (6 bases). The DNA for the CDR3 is TGTGCCAGCAGCCCGGGACAAACTAGCACAGATACGCAGTATTTT. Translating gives CASSPGQTSTDTQYF.